What follows is one T cell receptor (beta chain) and its context. The data belong to a study of long-term antiretroviral therapy in people with HIV. Assay version v3.0 of immunoSEQ was used, and it was run at survey level. The table came from immunoSEQ multiplex PCR; TCRdb's copy has only in-frame clones and leaves some out. The sample consists of approximately 24,000 clones, roughly 88% of them appearing once. This receptor was taken from a man in his thirties or forties with HIV. The sequencing used unsorted PBMCs, collected about 4.3 years after starting antiretroviral therapy.

In nucleotides, the CDR3 is TGCATCCCCGTGCTACTTTCCCTGACCGGGGAGCTGTTTTTT. As protein: CIPVLLSLTGELFF. V gene TRBV29-1 combines with J gene TRBJ2-2, with no clear D. CDR3 size: 14 residues. Per germline, CDR1 SQVTM and CDR2 ANQGSEA.